This TCR beta chain came from a study of blood T cell repertoires in COVID-19. Overall study: The United States, Italy and Spain were the sources of the acute and convalescent COVID-19 samples.

Germline V gene lookup returns CDR1 SGDLS and CDR2 YYNGEE. The CDR3 has 15 residues. V gave up 1 base and J gave up 0 bases; unmatched junction bases: 1. Each participant's cohort was designated according to participant-reported clinical history. In the authors' workflow: Cell counts per sample came from amplifying reference gene primers. This table comes from immunoSEQ multiplex PCR, and its TCRdb copy is limited to in-frame clones, with some not included. D and trimming were read from the DNA, whereas the V and J calls and clone size are those reported in that table. The repertoire holds about 270,000 clones, with 80% to 90% as singletons. This clone was seen a handful of times.

The sample taken for sequencing was PBMCs or T cells enriched from blood (not recorded which). The sequence derives from a woman younger than 45 with acute COVID-19. The chain couples TRBV9 to TRBJ2-1; TRBD1 aligns across 7 bases. CDR3 coding DNA: TGTGCCAGCAGCGTACGGGACAGCTCCTACAATGAGCAGTTCTTC. This sequence encodes CASSVRDSSYNEQFF.